This T cell receptor beta chain was recovered during a study of blood T cells in healthy people across ages. PBMCs, at least 6.5 million per sample, were isolated. The CDR3 is 14 residues long. Germline V gives CDR1 MNHNY, CDR2 SVGAGI (reference sequence). V lost 6 bases to trimming and J lost 1 base, with 12 bases between them. Study outcomes and limitations: Estimated diversity across one million T cells was deemed an underestimate. Higher diversity and more naive CD4+ cells were features of long-lived donors, compared to aged donors. With age, beta diversity per million T cells declined roughly linearly, significantly by 40 to 50.

Comments on this clonotype: The antigen is unknown.

A J-beta primer mix and a sample-barcoded 5' primer were used in a second PCR of roughly 6 to 11 cycles. In TCRdb, the 5' RACE reads were re-called with MiXCR into one record per CDR3 protein. This table holds hundreds of thousands of distinct CDR3 sequences, about a fifth found once. The material sequenced was blood. V gene TRBV6-6 combines with J gene TRBJ2-5, with D maybe TRBD2 (7 bases). This clonotype was sampled from an older man in good health. The CDR3 sequence is CASSKRGGQETQYF. The CDR3 coding sequence is TGTGCCAGCAGCAAAAGGGGGGGCCAAGAGACCCAGTACTTC.